This T cell receptor beta chain was captured in a study of T cell responses to AZD1222 COVID-19 vaccine. Findings and caveats of the study: Nearly half of spike-specific TCRs reportedly target unmutated variant regions. Without day 14 samples, only post-peak T cell repertoires were studied.

Libraries were prepared by immunoSEQ multiplex PCR; TCRdb keeps only in-frame clonotypes and omits some of them. The sample lists about 140,000 clones, roughly 88% seen once, with roughly 8% in the top ten. About this clone: Antigen unknown.

This CDR3 is 10 amino acids long. CDR1 and CDR2 from the germline V gene are DFQATT and SNEGSKA (reference sequence). V dropped 4 bases and J dropped 3 bases, with 3 bases sitting between them. Sample: peripheral blood, taken on day 0 of AZD1222 vaccination. This chain links TRBV20-1 with TRBJ1-1; D gene unclear. The sequence derives from an adult in good health. CDR3 region: CSATHTEAFF. CDR3 sequence (DNA): TGCAGTGCTACCCACACTGAAGCTTTCTTT.